The 8 T cell receptor beta chains reported below all come from one sample, sequenced in a study of blood T cell repertoires in COVID-19. Repertoires were generated with immunoSEQ multiplex PCR, while TCRdb's copy carries only in-frame clones and drops some. The sample has around 120,000 clones; 90% are singletons. Sequenced material: peripheral blood. Every receptor here comes from a woman in her sixties with COVID-19, enrolled during active disease.

The V gene is TRBV13, the J gene TRBJ1-2, with D hard to call. Trimming removed 4 bases from V and 3 bases from J, with 9 bases in between. CDR1 and CDR2 from the germline V gene are PRHDT and FYEKMQ (reference sequence). This CDR3 has 13 amino acids. CDR3 sequence reads: CASSSHRYYGYTF. DNA of the CDR3: TGTGCCAGCAGCTCCCACCGGTACTATGGCTACACCTTC.

V and J are TRBV19 and TRBJ1-5; D is uncertain. CDR3 length: 20 amino acids. V gave up 8 bases and J gave up 1 base, with 30 bases separating them. The V gene's germline CDR1 is LNHDA and CDR2 SQIVND (reference sequence). CDR3 sequence reads: CASGSGAASKIEDSNQPQHF. For the CDR3, the DNA is TGTGCCAGTGGGTCGGGAGCGGCGAGTAAAATTGAAGACAGCAATCAGCCCCAGCATTTT.

The chain uses TRBV5-7 and TRBJ2-7; 7 nucleotides line up with TRBD1. TRBV5-7 is given ORF status, its function remaining uncertain. The V gene end was trimmed by 1 base and the J gene end by 11 bases; junction bases not matched to a gene: 6. This CDR3 is built from 12 residues. CDR3 in amino acids: CASSLLGTVEYF. The CDR3 nucleotides are TGTGCCAGCAGCTTGTTGGGGACAGTGGAGTACTTC.

The rearrangement uses TRBV19 and TRBJ1-2; D not resolved. Germline V lookup: CDR1 LNHDA, CDR2 SQIVND (reference sequence). V lost 3 bases to trimming and J lost 0 bases, with 11 bases between them. The CDR3 is 15 residues long. The CDR3 DNA follows: TGTGCCAGTAGTATGCGGGGTCTACCTAACTATGGCTACACCTTC. It codes for CASSMRGLPNYGYTF.

This chain links TRBV6-4 with TRBJ1-2; 7 nucleotides agree with TRBD1. Trimming at V came to 4 bases and at J to 2 bases, leaving 7 bases not matched to a gene. Per germline, CDR1 MRHNA and CDR2 SNTAGT. This CDR3 has 15 residues. The CDR3: CASSVTGDPNYGYTF. The CDR3 nucleotides are TGTGCCAGCAGTGTCACAGGGGATCCAAACTATGGCTACACCTTC.

The V call is TRBV7-8, the J call TRBJ2-7; D may be TRBD1 (8 bases). Germline CDR1 SGHVS, CDR2 FQNEAQ. The CDR3 is made up of 15 amino acids. Deletions cut 1 base from V and 5 bases from J, with 15 bases between. Here the CDR3 reads CASSLEQGGRNEQYF. The CDR3 DNA follows: TGTGCCAGCAGCTTAGAACAGGGGGGGAGAAACGAGCAGTACTTC.

The V and J genes are TRBV6-2 or TRBV6-3 and TRBJ2-3; 7 nucleotides align to TRBD2. CDR1 and CDR2 from the germline V gene are MNHEY and SVGEGT. The V and J ends lost 2 bases and 0 bases, in that order; junction bases with no gene match: 8. This CDR3 region has 17 residues. DNA of the CDR3: TGTGCCAGCAGTTACCAAGCGGGACGCCTAAGCACAGATACGCAGTATTTT. As protein: CASSYQAGRLSTDTQYF.

The chain has TRBV6-5 and TRBJ2-7, with D perhaps TRBD1 (6 bases). Germline values: CDR1 MNHEY, CDR2 SVGAGI. The CDR3 runs to 14 residues. With 6 bases removed from V and 6 bases from J, the gap between germline ends came to 18 bases. The CDR3 DNA sequence: TGTGCCAGCAGGTATGACACAGGGTCGGGCGAGCAGTACTTC. It specifies CASRYDTGSGEQYF.